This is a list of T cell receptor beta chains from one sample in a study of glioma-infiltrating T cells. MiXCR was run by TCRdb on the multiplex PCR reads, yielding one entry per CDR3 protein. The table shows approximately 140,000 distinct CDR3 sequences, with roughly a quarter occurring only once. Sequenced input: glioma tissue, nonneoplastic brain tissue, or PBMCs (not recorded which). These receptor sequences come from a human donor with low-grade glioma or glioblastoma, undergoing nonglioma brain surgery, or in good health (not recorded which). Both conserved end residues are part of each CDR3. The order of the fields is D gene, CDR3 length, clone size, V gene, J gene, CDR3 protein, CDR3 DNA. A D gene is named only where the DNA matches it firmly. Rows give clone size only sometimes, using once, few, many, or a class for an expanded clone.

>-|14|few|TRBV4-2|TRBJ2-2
CASSQQQAAGELFF
TGTGCCAGCAGCCAGCAACAGGCAGCCGGGGAGCTGTTTTTT
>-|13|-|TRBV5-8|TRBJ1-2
CASSRRALGGYTF
TGTGCCAGCAGCCGCAGGGCCCTAGGGGGCTACACCTTC
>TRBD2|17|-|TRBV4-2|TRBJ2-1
CASSQDKDSGGTNEQLF
TGTGCCAGCAGCCAAGATAAGGATAGCGGGGGAACCAATGAGCAGCTCTTC
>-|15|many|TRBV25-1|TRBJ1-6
CASSEEGAYNSPLHF
TGTGCCAGCAGCGAGGAGGGAGCCTATAATTCACCCCTCCACTTT
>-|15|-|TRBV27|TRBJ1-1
CASSSGGRANTEAFF
TGTGCCAGCAGTTCGGGGGGCCGGGCAAACACTGAAGCTTTCTTT
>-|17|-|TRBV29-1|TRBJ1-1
CSVARVRASAMNTEAFF
TGCAGCGTTGCTAGGGTGCGAGCCTCTGCGATGAACACTGAAGCTTTCTTT
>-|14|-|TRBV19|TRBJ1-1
CASSPLRGNTEAFF
TGTGCCAGTAGTCCGCTTCGGGGGAACACTGAAGCTTTCTTT
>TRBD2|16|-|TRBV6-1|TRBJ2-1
CASSGTSGGAYNEQFF
TGTGCCAGCAGCGGTACTAGCGGGGGCGCCTACAATGAGCAGTTCTTC
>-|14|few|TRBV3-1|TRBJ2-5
CASSQDGGQETQYF
TGTGCCAGCAGCCAAGATGGTGGGCAAGAGACCCAGTACTTC
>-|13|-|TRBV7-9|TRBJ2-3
CASSRQVRDTQYF
TGTGCCAGCAGCCGACAGGTCAGAGATACGCAGTATTTT
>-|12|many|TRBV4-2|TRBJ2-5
CASSQEGQTLSF
TGTGCCAGCAGCCAAGAGGGGCAGACCCTCTCCTTC
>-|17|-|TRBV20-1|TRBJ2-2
CSARDTIAQTNTGELFF
TGCAGTGCTAGAGATACTATCGCCCAAACTAACACCGGGGAGCTGTTTTTT
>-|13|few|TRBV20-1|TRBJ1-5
CSARGLDNQPQHF
TGCAGTGCTAGAGGATTGGACAATCAGCCCCAGCATTTT
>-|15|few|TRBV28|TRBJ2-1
CASSLWGGRYNEQFF
TGTGCCAGCAGTTTATGGGGGGGGCGCTACAATGAGCAGTTCTTC
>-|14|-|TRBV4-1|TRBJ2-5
CASSPSGPRETQYF
TGCGCCAGCAGCCCTTCCGGGCCTAGAGAGACCCAGTACTTC
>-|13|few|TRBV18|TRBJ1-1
CASSPELNTEAFF
TGTGCCAGCTCACCAGAACTCAACACTGAAGCTTTCTTT
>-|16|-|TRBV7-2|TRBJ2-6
CASSLEGVSGANVLTF
TGTGCCAGCAGCTTAGAAGGGGTCTCTGGGGCCAACGTCCTGACTTTC
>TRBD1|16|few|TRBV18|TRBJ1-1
CASSTRTGKDNTEAFF
TGTGCCAGCTCAACTAGGACAGGGAAGGATAACACTGAAGCTTTCTTT
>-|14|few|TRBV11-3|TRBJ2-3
CASSLAGLDHTQYF
TGTGCCAGCAGCTTAGCGGGACTGGACCATACGCAGTATTTT
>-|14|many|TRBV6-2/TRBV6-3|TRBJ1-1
CASSSPNSNTEAFF
TGTGCCAGCAGTAGCCCTAATTCGAACACTGAAGCTTTCTTT
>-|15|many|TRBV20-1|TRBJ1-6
CSARAPSSYNSPLHF
TGCAGTGCTAGAGCACCGAGCTCCTATAATTCACCCCTCCACTTT
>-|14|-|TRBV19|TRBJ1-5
CASSIKQGGQPQHF
TGTGCCAGTAGTATTAAACAGGGAGGTCAGCCCCAGCATTTT
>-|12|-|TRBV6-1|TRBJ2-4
CASSPDVNIQYF
TGTGCCAGCAGTCCGGACGTTAACATTCAGTACTTC
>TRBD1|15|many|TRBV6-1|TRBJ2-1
CASRPTGTGNNEQFF
TGTGCCAGCAGACCCACCGGGACAGGGAACAATGAGCAGTTCTTC
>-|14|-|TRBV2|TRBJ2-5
CASSVGPSQETQYF
TGTGCCAGCAGTGTTGGACCTTCACAAGAGACCCAGTACTTC
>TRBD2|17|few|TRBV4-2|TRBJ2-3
CASSLGLAGASTDTQYF
TGTGCCAGCAGCCTTGGACTAGCGGGGGCGAGCACAGATACGCAGTATTTT
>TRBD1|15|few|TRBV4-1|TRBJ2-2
CASSPDRAYTGELFF
TGCGCCAGCAGCCCAGACAGGGCATACACCGGGGAGCTGTTTTTT
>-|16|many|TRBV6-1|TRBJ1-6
CASSEGIGARNSPLHF
TGTGCCAGCAGTGAAGGGATAGGGGCCCGTAATTCACCCCTCCACTTT
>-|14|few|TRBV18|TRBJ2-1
CASSRGQNNNEQFF
TGTGCCAGCTCACGAGGACAGAACAACAATGAGCAGTTCTTC
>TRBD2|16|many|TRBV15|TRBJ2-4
CATSRDGLAGLGIQYF
TGTGCCACCAGCAGAGACGGACTAGCGGGGCTAGGCATTCAGTACTTC
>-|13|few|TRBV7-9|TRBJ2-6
CASLAAGANVLTF
TGTGCCAGCTTGGCGGCTGGGGCCAACGTCCTGACTTTC
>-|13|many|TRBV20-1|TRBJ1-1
CSARDRSHAEAFF
TGCAGTGCTAGAGACAGATCCCACGCTGAAGCTTTCTTT
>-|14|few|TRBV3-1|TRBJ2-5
CASSQSTAQETQYF
TGTGCCAGCAGCCAAAGCACAGCCCAAGAGACCCAGTACTTC
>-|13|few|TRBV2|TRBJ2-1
CASRESSANEQFF
TGTGCCAGCAGGGAATCTAGCGCCAATGAGCAGTTCTTC
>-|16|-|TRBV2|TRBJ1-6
CASSEMGRQGYSPLHF
TGTGCCAGCAGTGAAATGGGCAGGCAGGGATATTCACCCCTCCACTTT
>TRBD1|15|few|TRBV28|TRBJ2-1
CASRTTGTGGNEQFF
TGTGCCAGCAGAACCACCGGGACAGGGGGCAATGAGCAGTTCTTC
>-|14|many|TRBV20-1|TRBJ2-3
CSARTGSQADTQYF
TGCAGTGCTAGGACCGGGAGCCAGGCGGATACGCAGTATTTT
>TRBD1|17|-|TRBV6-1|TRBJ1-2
CAGSPRTGSRANYGYTF
TGTGCCGGCAGTCCCCGGACAGGGTCGAGGGCTAACTATGGCTACACCTTC
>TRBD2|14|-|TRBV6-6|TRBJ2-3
CASSYLAGPDTQYF
TGTGCCAGCAGTTACTTAGCGGGCCCAGATACGCAGTATTTT
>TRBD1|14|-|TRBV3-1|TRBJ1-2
CASSQAQGVYGYTF
TGTGCCAGCAGCCAAGCGCAGGGGGTTTATGGCTACACCTTC
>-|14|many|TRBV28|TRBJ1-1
CASSFMIFGTEAFF
TGTGCCAGCAGTTTTATGATTTTTGGCACTGAAGCTTTCTTT
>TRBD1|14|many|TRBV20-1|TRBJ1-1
CSARGRGPGTEAFF
TGCAGTGCTAGGGGCAGGGGGCCGGGCACTGAAGCTTTCTTT
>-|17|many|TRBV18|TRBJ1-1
CASSPLPGGREVTEAFF
TGTGCCAGCTCACCCCTGCCGGGGGGCAGGGAGGTCACTGAAGCTTTCTTT
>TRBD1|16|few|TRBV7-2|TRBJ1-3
CASSFSGTVHKNTIYF
TGTGCCAGCAGCTTCTCCGGGACAGTCCATAAAAACACCATATATTTT
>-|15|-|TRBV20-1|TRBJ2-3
CSARDPGERTYTQYF
TGCAGTGCTAGAGATCCGGGGGAGCGCACATATACGCAGTATTTT
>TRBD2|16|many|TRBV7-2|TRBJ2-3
CASSLAGGGTTDTQYF
TGTGCCAGCAGCTTAGCAGGCGGGGGGACCACAGATACGCAGTATTTT
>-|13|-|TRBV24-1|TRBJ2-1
CATSDGPSNEQFF
TGTGCCACCAGTGATGGGCCTAGCAATGAGCAGTTCTTC